This T cell receptor (beta chain) comes out of a study of cytomegalovirus exposure and HLA in healthy donors. Study as a whole: Sequencing of 180 million or so T cells in an earlier analysis found some 100 million unique TCR beta sequences. Of the donors genotyped, some 400 in all, less than 90% fell in the Caucasian-associated ancestry cluster. Regarding the study as a whole: Only CMV serostatus was available as immune exposure information.

As for this clone: Antigen: not known.

The PCR ran on 60 Vbeta and 13 Jbeta primers. Sequenced by immunoSEQ multiplex PCR; TCRdb stores in-frame clones only, minus some. The data show about 140,000 clones, with about 87% seen just once and around 5.2% held by the top ten. CDR3 length: 15 residues. V was clipped by 5 bases and J by 6 bases, with 14 bases between them. CDR1 is SGHTA, CDR2 FQGTGA, per germline. All the people who gave samples were healthy bone marrow donors. The J gene is TRBJ1-6, the V gene TRBV7-3; possible D gene TRBD1, 6 bases. This receptor was taken from a woman younger than 45 in good health and CMV-seronegative. Sequences were obtained from PBMCs. The CDR3 region is CASSAMAGANSPLHF. The CDR3 DNA is TGTGCCAGCAGCGCGATGGCAGGGGCTAATTCACCCCTCCACTTT.